This TCR beta chain emerged from a study of blood T cell repertoires in COVID-19. At the level of the study: Material from acute and convalescent COVID-19 was sourced from the United States, Italy and Spain. T cells, B-cell-depleted T cells, or PBMCs provided the cDNA or gDNA that served as material.

In the original processing: For nucleated cells, counts were estimated from reference gene primer amplification. Here immunoSEQ multiplex PCR was the method, and the copy in TCRdb shows in-frame clones only, minus some. Clonal size and the V and J genes are those of that table, whereas D and trimming came from the DNA. The sample shows over 250,000 clones, roughly 85% of them seen only once. Sequencing was done on a sample of peripheral blood. The source of this sequence is a woman between 65 and 79 years old with acute or convalescent COVID-19.

In DNA form, the CDR3 reads TGTGCCAGCAGTGATGGGACAAACTCTGGAAACACCATATATTTT. Its translation: CASSDGTNSGNTIYF. The V call is TRBV25-1, the J call TRBJ1-3; possible D gene TRBD1, 6 bases. From germline, CDR1 is MGHDK and CDR2 SYGVNS. Trimming stripped 3 bases from V and 0 bases from J, with 9 bases between. This CDR3 has 15 residues.